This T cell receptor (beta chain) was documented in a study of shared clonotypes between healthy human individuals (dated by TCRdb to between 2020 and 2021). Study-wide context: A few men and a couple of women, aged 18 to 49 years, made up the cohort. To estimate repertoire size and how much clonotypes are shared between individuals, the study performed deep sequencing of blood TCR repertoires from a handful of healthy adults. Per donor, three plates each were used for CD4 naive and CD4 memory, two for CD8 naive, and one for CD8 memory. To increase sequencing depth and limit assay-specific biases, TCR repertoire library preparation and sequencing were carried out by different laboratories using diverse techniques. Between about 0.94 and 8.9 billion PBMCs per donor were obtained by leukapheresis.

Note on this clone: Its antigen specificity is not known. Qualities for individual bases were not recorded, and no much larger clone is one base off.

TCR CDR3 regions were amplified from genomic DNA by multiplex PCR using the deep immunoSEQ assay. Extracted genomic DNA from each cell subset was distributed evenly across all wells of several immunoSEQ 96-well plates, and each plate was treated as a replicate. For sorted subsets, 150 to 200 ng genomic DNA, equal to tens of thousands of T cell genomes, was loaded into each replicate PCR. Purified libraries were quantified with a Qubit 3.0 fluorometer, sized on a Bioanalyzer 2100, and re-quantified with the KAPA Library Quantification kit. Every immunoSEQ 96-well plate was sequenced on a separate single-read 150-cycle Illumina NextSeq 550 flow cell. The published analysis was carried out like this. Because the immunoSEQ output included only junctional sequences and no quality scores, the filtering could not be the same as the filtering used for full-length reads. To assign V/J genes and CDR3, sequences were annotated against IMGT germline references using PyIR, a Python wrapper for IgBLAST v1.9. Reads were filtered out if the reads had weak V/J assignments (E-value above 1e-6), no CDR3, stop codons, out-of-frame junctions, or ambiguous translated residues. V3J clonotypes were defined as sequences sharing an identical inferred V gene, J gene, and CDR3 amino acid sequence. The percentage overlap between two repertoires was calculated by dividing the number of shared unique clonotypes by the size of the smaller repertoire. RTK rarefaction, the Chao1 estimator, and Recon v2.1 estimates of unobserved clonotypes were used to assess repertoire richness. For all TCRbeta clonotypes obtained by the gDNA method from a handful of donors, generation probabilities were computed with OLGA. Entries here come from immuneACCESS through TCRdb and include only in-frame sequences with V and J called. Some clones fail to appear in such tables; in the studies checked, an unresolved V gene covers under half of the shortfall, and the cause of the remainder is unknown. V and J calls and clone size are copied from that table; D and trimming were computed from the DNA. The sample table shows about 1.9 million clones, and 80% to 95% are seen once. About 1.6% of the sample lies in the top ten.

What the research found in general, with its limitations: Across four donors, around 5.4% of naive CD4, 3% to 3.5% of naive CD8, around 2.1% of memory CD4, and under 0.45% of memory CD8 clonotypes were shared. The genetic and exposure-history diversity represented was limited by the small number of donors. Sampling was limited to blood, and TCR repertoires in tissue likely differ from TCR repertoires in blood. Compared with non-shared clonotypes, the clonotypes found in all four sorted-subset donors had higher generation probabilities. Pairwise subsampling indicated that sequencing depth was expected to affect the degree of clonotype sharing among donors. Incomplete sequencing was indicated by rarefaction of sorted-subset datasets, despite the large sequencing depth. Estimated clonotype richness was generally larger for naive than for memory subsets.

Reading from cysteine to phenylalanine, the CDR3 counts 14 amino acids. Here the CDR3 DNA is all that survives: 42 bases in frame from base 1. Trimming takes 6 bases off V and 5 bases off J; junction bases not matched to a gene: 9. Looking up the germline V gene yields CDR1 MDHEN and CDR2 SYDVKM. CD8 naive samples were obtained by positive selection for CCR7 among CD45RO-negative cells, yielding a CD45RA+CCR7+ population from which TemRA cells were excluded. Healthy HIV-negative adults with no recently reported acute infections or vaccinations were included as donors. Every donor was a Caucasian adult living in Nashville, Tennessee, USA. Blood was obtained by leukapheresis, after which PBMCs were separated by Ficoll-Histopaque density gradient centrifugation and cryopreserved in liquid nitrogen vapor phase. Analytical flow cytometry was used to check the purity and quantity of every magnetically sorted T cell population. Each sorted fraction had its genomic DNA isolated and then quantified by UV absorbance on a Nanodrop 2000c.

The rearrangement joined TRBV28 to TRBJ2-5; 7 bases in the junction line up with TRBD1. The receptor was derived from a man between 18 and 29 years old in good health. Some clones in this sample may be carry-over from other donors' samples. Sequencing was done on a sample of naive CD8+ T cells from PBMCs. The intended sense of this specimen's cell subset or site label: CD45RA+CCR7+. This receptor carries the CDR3 CASRERTGFETQYF. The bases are TGTGCCAGCAGAGAGAGGACAGGCTTTGAGACCCAGTACTTC.